Below are 29 T cell receptor beta chains sequenced from a single sample in a study of blood T cell repertoires in COVID-19. Sequenced by immunoSEQ multiplex PCR; TCRdb stores in-frame clones only, minus some. The sample records some 510,000 clones, roughly 90% being singletons. Specimen: PBMCs or T cells enriched from blood (not recorded which). These receptors were taken from a woman in her thirties or forties who had recovered from COVID-19.

The V and J genes are TRBV7-8 and TRBJ2-4, with D unresolved. This CDR3 is 13 amino acids long. V was clipped by 5 bases and J by 3 bases, with 8 bases between them. The germline CDR1 and CDR2 sequences are SGHVS and FQNEAQ. The CDR3 coding sequence is TGTGCCAGCAGCCCCCTCGGCAAAAACATTCAGTACTTC. It codes for CASSPLGKNIQYF.

The chain has TRBV4-1 and TRBJ1-3, with TRBD1 identical over 8 bases. Germline CDR1 and CDR2: MGHRA and YSYEKL. V was pared by 1 base and J by 0 bases, with 8 bases of the junction left unmatched. The CDR3 is 18 amino acids. The CDR3 region is CASSQVQGARISGNTIYF. CDR3 nucleotide sequence: TGCGCCAGCAGCCAAGTTCAGGGGGCAAGAATCTCTGGAAACACCATATATTTT.

This rearrangement joins TRBV9 to TRBJ1-1; D uncertain. This CDR3 has 16 residues. CDR1 is SGDLS and CDR2 is YYNGEE in the germline V gene. Trimming cost V 3 bases and J 5 bases, with 20 bases left between them. In nucleotides, the CDR3 is TGTGCCAGCAGCGCAGGTGTTGAGGGTGTCAGGACTGAAGCTTTCTTT. As protein: CASSAGVEGVRTEAFF.

Only one count was recorded for this clone. V usage is TRBV14 and J usage is TRBJ1-1, with D uncertain. Germline CDR1 is SGHDN and CDR2 is FVKESK. Trimming removed 6 bases at V and 2 bases at J, with 10 bases between. CDR3 length: 13 residues. CDR3 DNA: TGTGCCAGCAGTCCCTACAGAAACACTGAAGCTTTCTTT. It specifies CASSPYRNTEAFF.

V and J are TRBV29-1 and TRBJ1-2; D is uncertain. CDR3 length: 14 amino acids. V lost 0 bases and J 4 bases, leaving 12 bases between the germline ends. The germline V gene has CDR1 SQVTM and CDR2 ANQGSEA. CDR3: CSVEESGNGYGYTF. CDR3 nucleotides: TGCAGCGTTGAAGAATCGGGGAATGGCTATGGCTACACCTTC.

This chain joins TRBV6-2 or TRBV6-3 and TRBJ2-5; 8 nucleotides match TRBD1. This CDR3 comprises 16 residues. Trimming removed 2 bases from V and 1 base from J; junction bases left unmatched: 6. Germline CDR1 MNHEY, CDR2 SVGEGT. The CDR3 here is CASSYRQGATQETQYF. For the CDR3, the DNA is TGTGCCAGCAGTTACAGGCAGGGGGCCACCCAAGAGACCCAGTACTTC.

The V and J genes are TRBV7-2 and TRBJ2-1; TRBD2 matches at 8 bases. V shed 5 bases, J shed 2 bases, and the junction held 8 bases outside the gene matches. The CDR3 loop spans 16 amino acids. The germline V gene encodes CDR1 SGHTA and CDR2 FQGNSA. CDR3 bases: TGTGCCAGCAGCCGGGGGTCGGGAGGGCCCTACAATGAGCAGTTCTTC. Translated, it gives CASSRGSGGPYNEQFF.

The V gene is TRBV27, the J gene TRBJ1-1, with no clear D. V lost 2 bases and J 1 base, leaving 23 bases between the germline ends. The CDR3 is 19 amino acids. Germline V lookup: CDR1 MNHEY, CDR2 SMNVEV (reference sequence). The CDR3 reads CASSLIPSGFRVRNTEAFF. The CDR3 DNA follows: TGTGCCAGCAGTTTAATTCCGTCGGGTTTTCGTGTTCGGAACACTGAAGCTTTCTTT.

This chain uses TRBV5-8 with TRBJ1-1; possibly TRBD1 for D (5 bases). The CDR3 has 16 amino acids. V lost 3 bases and J 3 bases, leaving 18 bases between the germline ends. The germline V gene encodes CDR1 SGHTS and CDR2 YDEGEE. The CDR3 DNA reads as TGTGCCAGCAGCTCCCGAGGTGCAGGGAGGGACACTGAAGCTTTCTTT. It encodes CASSSRGAGRDTEAFF.

This clone has just a few counts. The chain has TRBV6-5 and TRBJ2-1; TRBD1 matches at 9 bases. The length of the CDR3 is 11 residues. The V gene's germline CDR1 is MNHEY and CDR2 SVGAGI. V dropped 6 bases and J dropped 14; count of bases not matched to a gene: 5. The CDR3 reads CASSQGQGKFF. The CDR3 DNA follows: TGTGCCAGCAGCCAGGGACAGGGAAAGTTCTTC.

This clone was observed once. V and J are TRBV11-2 and TRBJ2-2; weak D call: TRBD1 (5 bases). Trimming stripped 6 bases from V and 12 bases from J, with 11 bases between. The CDR3 runs to 11 residues. Germline V gene lookup returns CDR1 SGHAT and CDR2 FQNNGV. CDR3 bases: TGTGCCAGCAGTTACAGGATGAAGCTGTTTTTT. It specifies CASSYRMKLFF.

The rearrangement links TRBV5-6 to TRBJ2-5; possibly TRBD2 for D (6 bases). The CDR3 is 13 residues long. CDR1 is SGHDT, CDR2 YYEEEE, per germline. V was clipped by 4 bases and J by 5 bases, with 12 bases between them. The chain's CDR3 is CASSLRRGETQYF. CDR3 DNA sequence: TGTGCCAGCAGCCTCCGGAGGGGCGAGACCCAGTACTTC.

The V call is TRBV20-1, the J call TRBJ2-2; 7 bases match TRBD2. In germline, CDR1 is DFQATT, CDR2 SNEGSKA (reference sequence). J was trimmed by 5 bases and V by 3 bases; bases with no gene match: 9. The CDR3 contains 15 residues. The CDR3 sequence: CSASEVSSGTGELFF. The CDR3 region has the DNA TGCAGTGCTAGTGAGGTCTCTAGCGGAACCGGGGAGCTGTTTTTT.

V gene TRBV5-1 combines with J gene TRBJ1-2, with TRBD1 matching over 7 bases. Germline V lookup: CDR1 SGHRS, CDR2 YFSETQ. This CDR3 is built from 15 residues. After removal of 1 base from V and 4 bases from J, the junction contained 7 bases not matched to a gene. CDR3 loop: CASSLPGTDFYGYTF. The CDR3 bases are TGCGCCAGCAGCTTGCCTGGGACAGACTTCTATGGCTACACCTTC.

The chain uses TRBV29-1 and TRBJ1-2, with D possibly matching TRBD1 (5 bases). V was cut by 6 bases and J by 5 bases, with 13 bases left in between. The CDR3 contains 12 residues. Germline lookup yields CDR1 SQVTM and CDR2 ANQGSEA. CDR3 region: CSVRGQIYGYTF. The CDR3 region has the DNA TGCAGCGTAAGGGGCCAGATTTATGGCTACACCTTC.

V gene TRBV5-1 combines with J gene TRBJ2-7; TRBD2 agrees at 8 bases. The V segment lost 2 bases and the J segment 4 bases; nucleotides outside the gene matches: 8. The germline V gene has CDR1 SGHRS and CDR2 YFSETQ. The CDR3 has 15 amino acids. CDR3 sequence reads: CASSFSPREAYEQYF. Here the CDR3 DNA reads TGCGCCAGCAGCTTTTCACCGCGGGAGGCTTACGAGCAGTACTTC.

With respect to this clone: Other DNA sequences in this sample translate to the same CDR3. V and J are TRBV7-9 and TRBJ2-7; 13 bases line up with TRBD2. Germline V CDR1 and CDR2: SEHNR, FQNEAQ (reference sequence). This CDR3 comprises 15 residues. J was trimmed by 4 bases and V by 4 bases; bases with no gene match: 4. DNA for the CDR3: TGTGCCAGCAGCTCCGGACTAGCGGGAGATTACGAGCAGTACTTC. Amino acids: CASSSGLAGDYEQYF.

The chain combines TRBV3-1 (or the pseudogene TRBV3-2) with TRBJ1-3; 9 bases agree with TRBD1. With 4 bases clipped from V and 2 bases from J, the junction kept 0 bases outside the gene matches. The CDR3 runs to 14 residues. Looked up from germline, CDR1 is LGHDT and CDR2 is YNNKEL (reference sequence). CDR3 sequence reads: CASSRQGAGNTIYF. CDR3 coding DNA: TGTGCCAGCAGCCGACAGGGGGCTGGAAACACCATATATTTT.

This clone has just one count. This chain joins TRBV7-2 and TRBJ1-1; D remains ambiguous. CDR1 is SGHTA and CDR2 is FQGNSA in the germline V gene. Trimming shortened V by 10 bases and J by 3 bases, and 12 bases separated the two germline ends. The CDR3 loop spans 12 amino acids. CDR3 DNA: TGTGCCACCGGAGGGAGTTACACTGAAGCTTTCTTT. This translates into CATGGSYTEAFF.

The chain uses TRBV4-3 and TRBJ2-5; TRBD1 matches at 9 bases. Germline loops: CDR1 LGHNA, CDR2 YSLEER. V shed 1 base and J 4 bases; nucleotides not matched to a gene: 13. This CDR3 has 18 residues. The CDR3 region is CASSQVWTGVLGGETQYF. Here the CDR3 DNA reads TGCGCCAGCAGCCAAGTTTGGACAGGGGTATTGGGTGGAGAGACCCAGTACTTC.

This chain uses TRBV2 with TRBJ1-2; possible D gene TRBD1, 6 bases. Germline V gene data show CDR1 as SNHLY and CDR2 as FYNNEI. The germline V and J ends were trimmed by 4 bases and 8 bases, with 17 bases remaining between them. CDR3 size: 14 residues. The DNA for the CDR3 is TGTGCCAGCAGTGGACTACAGGGAGAGGAAGGCTACACCTTC. This encodes CASSGLQGEEGYTF.

The chain employs TRBV2 and TRBJ2-1, with 10 bases aligning to TRBD2. Germline V gene sequence: CDR1 SNHLY, CDR2 FYNNEI. V trimming: 3 bases; J trimming: 7 bases; junction bases outside the gene matches: 6. This CDR3 region has 15 residues. The CDR3 DNA reads as TGTGCCAGCAGTGAGCCCCTAGCGGGAGATAATGAGCAGTTCTTC. Encoded protein: CASSEPLAGDNEQFF.

The chain recombines TRBV7-2 with TRBJ1-1, with D maybe TRBD1 (5 bases). CDR1 SGHTA and CDR2 FQGNSA come from the germline V gene. This CDR3 region has 15 residues. V dropped 4 bases and J dropped 4 bases, with 16 bases sitting between them. CDR3 sequence reads: CASSSSRVPLTEAFF. Written as DNA, the CDR3 is TGTGCCAGCAGCTCCTCCAGGGTGCCCCTCACTGAAGCTTTCTTT.

This chain uses TRBV19 with TRBJ2-7; 7 bases align to TRBD1. Per the germline V gene, CDR1 is LNHDA and CDR2 is SQIVND (reference sequence). V was pared by 7 bases and J by 7 bases, with 10 bases of the junction left unmatched. The CDR3 sequence is 13 residues long. CDR3 coding DNA: TGTGCCAGTACCCAGGAGACAGGGCGGGAGCAGTACTTC. Translated: CASTQETGREQYF.

In nucleotides, the CDR3 is TGTGCCAGCAGCCAGTACACCGGGGAGCTGTTTTTT. Protein: CASSQYTGELFF. The chain uses TRBV12-3 or TRBV12-4 and TRBJ2-2; D is undetermined. The germline V and J ends were trimmed by 6 bases and 3 bases, with 5 bases remaining between them. CDR3 length: 12 residues.

Remarks on this clone: Within the sample, other DNA sequences also encode this same CDR3. The V gene is TRBV11-2, the J gene TRBJ2-1; 10 bases are shared with TRBD1. V gave up 1 base and J gave up 3 bases; unmatched junction bases: 0. Germline loops: CDR1 SGHAT, CDR2 FQNNGV. The CDR3 totals 15 residues. The CDR3 loop reads CASSLGTGGYNEQFF. The CDR3 DNA follows: TGTGCCAGCAGCTTAGGGACAGGGGGCTACAATGAGCAGTTCTTC.

The genes are TRBV11-2 and TRBJ1-4; D unclear. Trimming took 5 bases from V and 4 from J, leaving 11 bases between them. Germline V gene lookup returns CDR1 SGHAT and CDR2 FQNNGV. This CDR3 is 14 amino acids long. CDR3 sequence: CASSRGSFNEKLFF. The DNA for the CDR3 is TGTGCCAGCAGCCGCGGGAGTTTTAATGAAAAACTGTTTTTT.

This clone was seen a handful of times. The chain has TRBV5-1 and TRBJ1-1; 8 nucleotides line up with TRBD1. The CDR3 has 16 residues. Germline trimming cut 0 bases from V and 4 bases from J; bases unmatched to any gene: 8. Germline CDR1 reads SGHRS; CDR2 reads YFSETQ. Here the CDR3 DNA reads TGCGCCAGCAGCTTGGCGTCAGGGGGCGCGAGCACTGAAGCTTTCTTT. The encoded protein is CASSLASGGASTEAFF. The variable domain in full, completed from reference TRBV5-1 and TRBJ1-1, reads KAGVTQTPRYLIKTRGQQVTLSCSPISGHRSVSWYQQTPGQGLQFLFEYFSETQRNKGNFPGRFSGRQFSNSRSEMNVSTLELGDSALYLCASSLASGGASTEAFFGQGTRLTVV.

The rearrangement uses TRBV11-2 and TRBJ2-1; D is unclear. CDR1 is SGHAT and CDR2 is FQNNGV in the germline V gene. The V end was cut by 2 bases, the J end by 9 bases, with 8 bases between. The CDR3 is 12 amino acids. The DNA of the CDR3 is TGTGCCAGCAGCTTATCACTCACTGAGCAGTTCTTC. This sequence encodes CASSLSLTEQFF.